One TCR beta chain is described in this entry. The target antigen is unknown. The V gene lost 3 bases and the J gene lost 8 bases, with 13 bases spanning the gap. The CDR3 totals 14 residues. CDR1 and CDR2 from the germline V gene are MNHEY and SMNVEV (reference sequence). The sample is drawn from a study of post-analysis software for immune sequencing data. Overall study: As for disease course, relapsing-remitting, secondary progressive and progressive-relapsing multiple sclerosis were all included. Study results and limitations: Same-batch samples co-clustered strongly by F measure. Normalized Chao1 diversity was significantly reduced in patients versus controls. Roughly 5 TRBV segments occurring more often in patients than controls included TRBV5-6, TRBV5-1 and TRBV20-1.

Tagging with unique molecular identifiers was a feature of the TCR beta cDNA libraries. T cells numbering about 0.9 to 10 million yielded cDNA molecules that totaled around 500,000. A single record per CDR3 protein comes from TCRdb applying MiXCR to the PCR reads. The sample lists about 770,000 distinct CDR3 sequences; roughly 46% were seen once. Source material: blood. The chain couples TRBV27 to TRBJ1-4; D not resolved. This clonotype was obtained from a girl between 10 and 17 years old with multiple sclerosis. In DNA form, the CDR3 reads TGTGCCAGCAGTTTGCCCGGGGTGGGGGAAAAACTGTTTTTT. Its protein product is CASSLPGVGEKLFF.